Each of the 30 T cell receptor beta chains below was sequenced from the same sample in a study of CD8+CD57+ T cells in acquired aplastic anemia. Whoever was chosen for sequencing had shown CD8+CD57+ cell expansion by flow cytometry. TCR beta VDJ combinations and CDR3 sequences were profiled from genomic DNA. Each CDR3 protein is one row after TCRdb ran MiXCR on the reads. Here the sample spans approximately 180,000 distinct CDR3 sequences, 48% being singletons. Source material: sorted CD4+, CD8+, or CD8+CD57+ T cells (not recorded which) from PBMCs. These receptors came from a human donor with aplastic anemia.

The V gene is TRBV11-3, the J gene TRBJ1-5; D gene unclear. In germline, CDR1 is SGHNT, CDR2 YENEEA. CDR3 length: 12 residues. The V gene lost 3 bases and the J gene lost 5 bases, with 5 bases spanning the gap. CDR3: CASSLKDQPQHF. In DNA, the CDR3 is TGTGCCAGCAGCTTGAAAGATCAGCCCCAGCATTTT. The entire variable domain, with the rest obtained from reference TRBV11-3 and TRBJ1-5, is as follows: EAGVVQSPRYKIIEKKQPVAFWCNPISGHNTLYWYLQNLGQGPELLIRYENEEAVDDSQLPKDRFSAERLKGVDSTLKIQPAELGDSAVYLCASSLKDQPQHFGDGTRLSIL.

J is TRBJ2-2 and V is TRBV24-1, with 8 bases fitting TRBD1. CDR3 size: 16 residues. Germline V gene lookup returns CDR1 KGHDR and CDR2 SFDVKD. J lost 6 bases, V lost 4 bases, and 9 bases had no gene match. The CDR3 region is CATSETGQGLSGELFF. Written as DNA, the CDR3 is TGTGCCACCAGTGAAACCGGACAGGGACTTTCCGGGGAGCTGTTTTTT.

This clonotype was observed a few times. The V and J genes are TRBV24-1 and TRBJ2-4; 7 bases are a match to TRBD1. J lost 9 bases, V lost 4 bases, and 11 bases had no gene match. This CDR3 is built from 15 residues. Germline lookup yields CDR1 KGHDR and CDR2 SFDVKD. This CDR3 reads CATSDPRQGQSIQYF. CDR3 DNA sequence: TGTGCCACCAGTGACCCTAGACAGGGACAGAGCATTCAGTACTTC.

This sequence joins TRBV7-2 and TRBJ2-2; D is perhaps TRBD1 (5 bases). V gave up 5 bases and J gave up 7 bases, with 11 bases separating them. Looked up from germline, CDR1 is SGHTA and CDR2 is FQGNSA. CDR3 length equals 13 residues. CDR3 residues: CASSAWGYGELFF. CDR3 nucleotides: TGTGCCAGCAGCGCCTGGGGCTACGGGGAGCTGTTTTTT.

There are many counts of this clonotype. The genes are TRBV19 and TRBJ2-7; D unclear. V was shortened by 0 bases and J by 7 bases, with 7 bases between the two germline ends. Germline V gives CDR1 LNHDA, CDR2 SQIVND (reference sequence). This CDR3 comprises 12 residues. The CDR3 coding sequence is TGTGCCAGTAGTATAGATCGTGGGGAGCAGTACTTC. It specifies CASSIDRGEQYF.

The table lists this clonotype with many counts. The rearrangement links TRBV12-3 or TRBV12-4 to TRBJ1-6; no definite D call. Trimming stripped 5 bases from V and 5 bases from J, with 10 bases between. The length of the CDR3 is 14 residues. The CDR3 DNA reads TGTGCCAGCAGTCCCGGATGGGATAATTCACCCCTCCACTTT. Translated, it gives CASSPGWDNSPLHF.

The chain recombines TRBV24-1 with TRBJ2-1; 8 bases fit TRBD2. Germline V gives CDR1 KGHDR, CDR2 SFDVKD. The J segment lost 7 bases and the V segment lost 5 bases, leaving 9 bases of the junction unmatched. This CDR3 spans 15 amino acids. The CDR3 nucleotides read TGTGCCACCAGTGTGTCGGGAGGGCCGGGAAATGAGCAGTTCTTC. It encodes CATSVSGGPGNEQFF.

Comments on this clonotype: A read error may explain this, as a much larger clone is one base away. V and J are TRBV5-4 and TRBJ2-5; TRBD2 aligns across 8 bases. The V gene end was trimmed by 4 bases and the J gene end by 1 base; junction bases not matched to a gene: 9. CDR1 and CDR2 from the germline V gene are SGHNT and YYREEE (reference sequence). The CDR3 is made up of 16 amino acids. The CDR3 DNA reads TGTGCCAGCAGCCCCGGCGCTAGCGGGTTCCAAGAGACCCAGTACTTC. This encodes CASSPGASGFQETQYF.

The chain is built from TRBV7-2 and TRBJ1-2; D is ambiguous. This CDR3 region has 13 residues. CDR1 is SGHTA and CDR2 is FQGNSA in the germline V gene. V gave up 8 bases and J gave up 6 bases, with 16 bases separating them. The CDR3 region is CASGRPVVDGYTF. In DNA form, the CDR3 reads TGTGCCAGCGGACGGCCGGTAGTTGATGGCTACACCTTC.

With respect to this clonotype: An end of the junction differs from the germline gene, which may be a read error. The chain links TRBV20-1 to TRBJ1-1, with D possibly matching TRBD1 (5 bases). The CDR3 is made up of 12 amino acids. The germline gives CDR1 DFQATT, CDR2 SNEGSKA (reference sequence). The CDR3 DNA reads TGCAGTGCCAGAGACAGTAATCTTGAAGCTTTCTTT. Translated: CSARDSNLEAFF.

This clonotype was detected ten times or more. The chain uses TRBV12-3 or TRBV12-4 and TRBJ1-1; no definite D call. The CDR3 is 14 amino acids. Trimming left V 2 bases short and J 4 bases short, with 11 bases between. This CDR3 reads CASSLYTGGTEAFF. The CDR3 region has the DNA TGTGCCAGCAGTTTATATACGGGAGGCACTGAAGCTTTCTTT.

This chain connects TRBV7-9 to TRBJ1-6, with 9 bases matching TRBD1. The CDR3 runs to 15 residues. The ends lost 4 bases at V and 9 bases at J; junction bases unmatched: 7. Germline V lookup: CDR1 SEHNR, CDR2 FQNEAQ (reference sequence). The chain's CDR3 is CASSWWTGESSPLHF. The DNA of the CDR3 is TGTGCCAGCAGCTGGTGGACAGGGGAGAGTTCACCCCTCCACTTT.

The chain is built from TRBV7-2 and TRBJ2-1; D gene uncertain. CDR1 and CDR2 (germline): SGHTA, FQGNSA. The CDR3 runs 13 residues. The V gene lost 5 bases and the J gene lost 2 bases, with 7 bases spanning the gap. Here the CDR3 reads CASSPFPYNEQFF. The CDR3 bases are TGTGCCAGCAGCCCATTTCCCTACAATGAGCAGTTCTTC. The complete variable domain, with remaining parts taken from reference TRBV7-2 and TRBJ2-1, reads GAGVSQSPSNKVTEKGKDVELRCDPISGHTALYWYRQSLGQGLEFLIYFQGNSAPDKSGLPSDRFSAERTGGSVSTLTIQRTQQEDSAVYLCASSPFPYNEQFFGPGTRLTVL.

This rearrangement joins TRBV7-2 to TRBJ2-7, with D maybe TRBD2 (6 bases). V dropped 0 bases and J dropped 5 bases, with 11 bases sitting between them. Germline V gene sequence: CDR1 SGHTA, CDR2 FQGNSA. CDR3 length: 14 residues. The CDR3 sequence: CASSLARERNEQYF. DNA for the CDR3: TGTGCCAGCAGCTTAGCACGGGAGAGAAACGAGCAGTACTTC.

This clonotype was picked up one time. J is TRBJ2-1 and V is TRBV11-1, with a possible D match to TRBD2 (6 bases). The CDR3 length is 14 residues. Between the trimmed V and J ends, which lost 5 bases and 9 bases, there was a span of 17 bases. Germline assignment: CDR1 SGHAT and CDR2 FQDESV (reference sequence). The CDR3 is CASSPLGGVGEQFF. DNA of the CDR3: TGTGCCAGCAGCCCGCTGGGGGGAGTAGGTGAGCAGTTCTTC. Complete variable domain (other parts from reference TRBV11-1 and TRBJ2-1): EAEVAQSPRYKITEKSQAVAFWCDPISGHATLYWYRQILGQGPELLVQFQDESVVDDSQLPKDRFSAERLKGVDSTLKIQPAELGDSAMYLCASSPLGGVGEQFFGPGTRLTVL.

Ten or more counts support this clonotype. The chain recombines TRBV10-3 with TRBJ1-1; maybe TRBD1 (5 bases). This CDR3 spans 12 amino acids. The V and J ends lost 3 bases and 5 bases respectively, with 7 bases between them. CDR1 and CDR2 from the germline V gene are ENHRY and SYGVKD. Here the CDR3 reads CAISDRVTEAFF. The CDR3 DNA reads as TGTGCCATCAGTGACAGGGTTACTGAAGCTTTCTTT.

The rearrangement links TRBV7-6 to TRBJ2-1; 9 bases line up with TRBD2. This CDR3 comprises 14 residues. In germline, CDR1 is SGHVS, CDR2 FNYEAQ. The trim removed 5 bases at V and 9 bases at J, leaving 8 bases unmatched. Written as DNA, the CDR3 is TGTGCCAGCAGCCCTCGGACTAGCGTGACTGAGCAGTTCTTC. Translated, it gives CASSPRTSVTEQFF.

This clonotype was observed at least ten times. The chain joins TRBV7-3 to TRBJ2-4; D assignment may be TRBD1 or TRBD2 (5 bases each). The CDR3 totals 14 residues. Germline CDR1 reads SGHTA; CDR2 reads FQGTGA. With 3 bases removed from V and 3 bases from J, the gap between germline ends came to 9 bases. CDR3 DNA: TGTGCCAGCAGCTTGGGACCAGACAAAAACATTCAGTACTTC. Its translation is CASSLGPDKNIQYF.

This clonotype was seen ten or more times. The rearrangement joins TRBV4-1 to TRBJ1-1, with 9 bases matching TRBD1. Germline loops: CDR1 MGHRA, CDR2 YSYEKL. The length of the CDR3 is 15 residues. V lost 1 base to trimming and J lost 11 bases; unmatched junction nucleotides: 11. CDR3 residues: CASSQGGQGKVWAFF. The CDR3 DNA is TGCGCCAGCAGCCAAGGTGGACAGGGGAAAGTGTGGGCTTTCTTT.

The V gene is TRBV20-1, the J gene TRBJ2-5; D may be TRBD1 or TRBD2 (5 bases each). Germline assignment: CDR1 DFQATT and CDR2 SNEGSKA (reference sequence). CDR3 length: 14 amino acids. Between the trimmed V and J ends, which lost 5 bases and 5 bases, there was a span of 18 bases. The CDR3 nucleotides read TGCAGTGCTCTGATCGAGGGGCCTCGGGAGACCCAGTACTTC. Translated, it gives CSALIEGPRETQYF.

V gene TRBV25-1 combines with J gene TRBJ2-5; possible D gene TRBD2, 5 bases. CDR1 is MGHDK, CDR2 SYGVNS, per germline. V was pared by 1 base and J by 3 bases, with 12 bases between. The CDR3 length is 15 residues. In DNA, the CDR3 is TGTGCCAGCAGTGAATTTAGGGCTAGCAAAGAGACCCAGTACTTC. Protein: CASSEFRASKETQYF.

This clonotype was counted between two and nine times. Germline is not matched at one junction end, which may reflect a read error. The gene calls are TRBV7-2 and TRBJ2-2; maybe TRBD2 (5 bases). CDR1 is SGHTA and CDR2 is FQGNSA in the germline V gene. The CDR3 runs 12 residues. The CDR3, as DNA: TGTGCCAGCAGCGGTGACACCGGGGAGCTGTTCTTT. This sequence encodes CASSGDTGELFF.

The CDR3 sequence: CASSASGTREKLFF. The CDR3 DNA sequence: TGTGCCAGCAGTGCCTCCGGGACAAGGGAAAAACTGTTTTTT. The chain has TRBV25-1 and TRBJ1-4; maybe TRBD1 (6 bases). From germline, CDR1 is MGHDK and CDR2 SYGVNS. The CDR3 runs to 14 residues. Trimming removed 4 bases from V and 8 bases from J, with 14 bases in between.

This chain links TRBV7-2 with TRBJ2-5, with D perhaps being TRBD1 or TRBD2 (6 bases each). Trimming stripped 2 bases from V and 3 bases from J, with 16 bases between. The germline CDR1 and CDR2 sequences are SGHTA and FQGNSA. The CDR3 sequence is 16 residues long. CDR3 DNA sequence: TGTGCCAGCAGCTTAAAGCTCTCGGGGGCCGAAGAGACCCAGTACTTC. Its translation is CASSLKLSGAEETQYF.

Ten or more counts support this clonotype. Being one base from a much bigger clone, this may be a read error. The chain is built from TRBV7-9 and TRBJ2-7, with TRBD1 as a possible D gene (6 bases). Germline CDR1 is SEHNR and CDR2 is FQNEAQ (reference sequence). This CDR3 region has 13 residues. This chain's CDR3 is CASSRTGSYGQYF. CDR3 DNA sequence: TGTGCCAGCAGCAGAACAGGGTCCTACGGGCAGTACTTC. Together with reference TRBV7-9 and TRBJ2-7, the CDR3 gives the full variable domain: DTGVSQNPRHKITKRGQNVTFRCDPISEHNRLYWYRQTLGQGPEFLTYFQNEAQLEKSRLLSDRFSAERPKGSFSTLEIQRTEQGDSAMYLCASSRTGSYGQYFGPGTRLTVT.

This clonotype was counted ten times or more. This rearrangement joins TRBV12-3 or TRBV12-4 to TRBJ2-1; D might be TRBD2 (5 bases). The CDR3 spans 14 residues. The V gene lost 6 bases and the J gene lost 5 bases, with 14 bases spanning the gap. CDR3 DNA: TGTGCCAGCAGCTCAACTAGATCTCACAATGAGCAGTTCTTC. Encoded protein: CASSSTRSHNEQFF.

This clonotype came up many times. The chain employs TRBV28 and TRBJ1-2, with TRBD1 as a possible D gene (5 bases). Trimming took 2 bases from V and 3 from J, leaving 10 bases between them. The CDR3 spans 14 residues. In germline, CDR1 is MDHEN, CDR2 SYDVKM. CDR3 amino acids: CASSLARAHYGYTF. CDR3 coding DNA: TGTGCCAGCAGTTTAGCCAGGGCTCACTATGGCTACACCTTC.

This rearrangement joins TRBV24-1 to TRBJ2-3; 7 nucleotides match TRBD1. Trimming took 11 bases from V and 4 from J; bases not matched to a gene: 11. This CDR3 contains 14 residues. The germline V gene encodes CDR1 KGHDR and CDR2 SFDVKD. The CDR3 region has the DNA TGTGCCAGCAGCCACCCGGGACAGCCAGATACGCAGTATTTT. It translates to CASSHPGQPDTQYF.

The J gene is TRBJ1-2, the V gene TRBV28; 10 bases are shared with TRBD1. CDR1 MDHEN and CDR2 SYDVKM come from the germline V gene. The CDR3 has 14 amino acids. The ends lost 3 bases at V and 6 bases at J; junction bases unmatched: 4. The CDR3 loop reads CASSFRTGGDGYTF. CDR3 nucleotide sequence: TGTGCCAGCAGTTTTCGGACAGGGGGAGATGGCTACACCTTC.

This clonotype was counted at least ten times. This rearrangement joins TRBV6-5 to TRBJ2-1; no clear D. The CDR3 extends over 12 amino acids. Germline values: CDR1 MNHEY, CDR2 SVGAGI. The germline V and J ends were trimmed by 3 bases and 5 bases, with 5 bases remaining between them. DNA for the CDR3: TGTGCCAGCAGTTATCGGGACAATGAGCAGTTCTTC. Residues: CASSYRDNEQFF.